These 27 T cell receptor beta chains were all obtained from the same sample, sequenced in a study of T cells in Graves' hyperthyroidism and ophthalmopathy. RNA transcripts were the template for amplifying TCR beta CDR3 regions. HTBI primers were employed in a first-round RT-PCR of the TCR CDR3. One entry per CDR3 protein results from TCRdb running MiXCR on the multiplex PCR reads. The sample yields 500,000 to 600,000 distinct CDR3 sequences, approximately 44% seen once. The sample comprised peripheral blood or thyroid tissue (not recorded which). These receptor sequences come from an adult woman with Graves' disease, either hyperthyroidism or ophthalmopathy (not recorded which).

This clonotype was counted only a few times. The junction does not match germline at one end; this may be a read error. The gene calls are TRBV2 and TRBJ2-7; 7 positions match TRBD2. Germline values: CDR1 SNHLY, CDR2 FYNNEI. CDR3 length equals 16 residues. The CDR3 protein is CACSAGERDRSYEQYF. DNA for the CDR3: TGTGCCTGCAGTGCTGGGGAGCGGGACCGCTCCTACGAGCAGTACTTC.

Of note for this clonotype: A much larger clone sits a single nucleotide away, making a read error possible. The chain is built from TRBV9 and TRBJ2-2; D uncertain. V gave up 4 bases and J gave up 0 bases, with 7 bases separating them. CDR1 and CDR2 from the germline V gene are SGDLS and YYNGEE. The CDR3 has 14 amino acids. CDR3 DNA sequence: TGTGCCAGCAGCCCGACTCCGAACACCGGGGAGCTGTTTTTT. Residues: CASSPTPNTGELFF.

This clonotype was counted only a few times. The chain employs TRBV10-3 and TRBJ1-5, with a tentative D call TRBD1 (5 bases). The CDR3 spans 13 residues. Trimming took off 6 bases at V and 0 bases at J, with 6 bases between the two ends. Germline values: CDR1 ENHRY, CDR2 SYGVKD. CDR3: CAIRGDSNQPQHF. The CDR3 DNA reads TGTGCCATCAGAGGGGATAGCAATCAGCCCCAGCATTTT.

This clonotype was seen at least ten times. J is TRBJ2-2 and V is TRBV5-1; TRBD2 might be the D (5 bases). CDR3 length: 15 residues. Germline-derived CDR1 and CDR2 are SGHRS and YFSETQ. Trimming stripped 7 bases from V and 7 bases from J, with 20 bases between. The CDR3 DNA is TGCGCCAGCGGGGAGACGATATCAGGCAACGGGGAGCTGTTTTTT. Amino acids: CASGETISGNGELFF.

This clonotype was seen only a few times. This may be a read error: a much more frequent sequence differs by one nucleotide. The V gene is TRBV7-2, the J gene TRBJ2-2; D gene ambiguous. With 8 bases removed from V and 3 bases from J, the gap between germline ends came to 16 bases. This CDR3 region has 15 residues. Germline loops: CDR1 SGHTA, CDR2 FQGNSA. This chain's CDR3 is CASCLLYSDTGELFF. The CDR3 DNA reads as TGTGCCAGCTGCCTACTTTACTCGGACACCGGGGAGCTGTTTTTT.

The rearrangement links TRBV12-3 or TRBV12-4 to TRBJ2-5; TRBD1 agrees at 7 bases. J gave up 4 bases and V 7 bases, and 12 bases lay outside the gene matches. The length of the CDR3 is 15 residues. The CDR3 sequence is CASNTRQGDGETQYF. The CDR3 DNA sequence: TGTGCCAGCAACACCCGGCAGGGGGACGGAGAGACCCAGTACTTC.

The chain uses TRBV15 and TRBJ2-5; D could derive from TRBD1 or TRBD2 (5 bases each). Germline CDR1 reads LNHNV; CDR2 reads YYDKDF (reference sequence). The CDR3 is 15 residues long. Trimming removed 8 bases at V and 3 bases at J, with 19 bases between. The CDR3 reads CATRGRRRAKETQYF. In DNA form, the CDR3 reads TGTGCCACCCGGGGACGCCGGCGGGCTAAAGAGACCCAGTACTTC.

The CDR3, as DNA: TGTGCCAGCAGCTCCGGGACAGGGGCGGATGGCTACACCTTC. Encoded protein: CASSSGTGADGYTF. The genes are TRBV7-2 and TRBJ1-2; 10 positions agree with TRBD1. The V segment lost 4 bases and the J segment 6 bases; nucleotides outside the gene matches: 5. Germline-derived CDR1 and CDR2 are SGHTA and FQGNSA. The CDR3 loop spans 14 amino acids.

The sample holds many counts of this clonotype. The rearrangement joins TRBV20-1 to TRBJ1-5; D might be TRBD1 (6 bases). Trimming took off 0 bases at V and 7 bases at J, with 16 bases between the two ends. Germline V gene lookup returns CDR1 DFQATT and CDR2 SNEGSKA (reference sequence). The CDR3 totals 15 residues. CDR3 nucleotides: TGCAGTGCTAGAGATCAAGGCAGGGGAGGCCAGCCCCAGCATTTT. Protein sequence: CSARDQGRGGQPQHF.

This clonotype was seen repeatedly, ten times or more. This chain connects TRBV3-1 to TRBJ1-1; D is perhaps TRBD1 (6 bases). Trimming stripped 4 bases from V and 1 base from J, with 13 bases between. The CDR3 length is 15 residues. CDR1 is LGHDT and CDR2 is YNNKEL in the germline V gene (reference sequence). DNA of the CDR3: TGTGCCAGCAGCCCACCGGGGGCGTGGAACACTGAAGCTTTCTTT. Protein product: CASSPPGAWNTEAFF.

The chain recombines TRBV3-1 with TRBJ1-1; 9 nucleotides line up with TRBD1. Germline trimming cut 0 bases from V and 6 bases from J; bases unmatched to any gene: 5. Per germline, CDR1 LGHDT and CDR2 YNNKEL (reference sequence). The CDR3 length is 15 residues. The CDR3 nucleotides read TGTGCCAGCAGCCAAGATAAGGGACAGGGAGCTGAAGCTTTCTTT. This encodes CASSQDKGQGAEAFF.

The gene calls are TRBV5-1 and TRBJ1-1; 8 nucleotides line up with TRBD1. This CDR3 is built from 14 residues. In germline, CDR1 is SGHRS, CDR2 YFSETQ. Trimming at V came to 5 bases and at J to 2 bases, leaving 5 bases not matched to a gene. In nucleotides, the CDR3 is TGCGCCAGCAGATCCGGGACAGGCAACACTGAAGCTTTCTTT. As protein: CASRSGTGNTEAFF.

This chain connects TRBV7-6 to TRBJ2-5, with 11 bases matching TRBD2. V lost 2 bases, J lost 2 bases, and 1 base stayed unmatched. From germline, CDR1 is SGHVS and CDR2 FNYEAQ. This CDR3 is 15 amino acids long. In DNA, the CDR3 is TGTGCCAGCAGCTTAACTAGCGGGAGACAAGAGACCCAGTACTTC. It encodes CASSLTSGRQETQYF.

This clonotype was seen more than once but under ten times. The V gene is TRBV20-1, the J gene TRBJ2-2, with TRBD1 identical over 9 bases. Germline V CDR1 and CDR2: DFQATT, SNEGSKA (reference sequence). V lost 6 bases and J lost 4; bases outside the gene matches: 6. The CDR3 runs 14 residues. CDR3 region: CSATTGGTTGELFF. For the CDR3, the DNA is TGCAGTGCCACGACAGGGGGAACCACCGGGGAGCTGTTTTTT.

Many counts were recorded for this clonotype. The chain links TRBV2 to TRBJ2-7; 8 bases are shared with TRBD2. Trimming took 2 bases from V and 0 from J; bases not matched to a gene: 3. The CDR3 extends over 15 amino acids. The germline CDR1 and CDR2 sequences are SNHLY and FYNNEI. CDR3 sequence reads: CASSEKRGSSYEQYF. Here the CDR3 DNA reads TGTGCCAGCAGTGAAAAGCGGGGGAGCTCCTACGAGCAGTACTTC. The full variable domain, rest sourced from reference TRBV2 and TRBJ2-7, is EPEVTQTPSHQVTQMGQEVILRCVPISNHLYFYWYRQILGQKVEFLVSFYNNEISEKSEIFDDQFSVERPDGSNFTLKIRSTKLEDSAMYFCASSEKRGSSYEQYFGPGTRLTVT.

This clonotype was found many times. The chain employs TRBV24-1 and TRBJ2-7; D tentatively fits TRBD1 or TRBD2 (5 bases each). CDR1 KGHDR and CDR2 SFDVKD come from the germline V gene. V lost 2 bases and J lost 2, with 12 bases in between. CDR3 size: 15 residues. Written as DNA, the CDR3 is TGTGCCACCAGTGATTCGGGGCCCTTTACCTACGAGCAGTACTTC. Its translation: CATSDSGPFTYEQYF.

This clonotype was recorded a few times. This chain uses TRBV7-8 with TRBJ1-5; D is perhaps TRBD1 (6 bases). The length of the CDR3 is 14 residues. Trimming shortened V by 5 bases and J by 6 bases, and 14 bases separated the two germline ends. Germline CDR1 is SGHVS and CDR2 is FQNEAQ. The CDR3 region is CASSGTQGGQPQHF. The CDR3 DNA follows: TGTGCCAGCAGCGGGACGCAAGGGGGTCAGCCCCAGCATTTT.

This clonotype was found a few times. The rearrangement links TRBV19 to TRBJ2-2; D is perhaps TRBD1 (5 bases). V lost 9 bases, J lost 4 bases, and 15 bases lay in between. Germline CDR1 reads LNHDA; CDR2 reads SQIVND (reference sequence). There are 14 residues in the CDR3. This CDR3 reads CASQNWGSTGELFF. The CDR3 DNA reads as TGTGCCAGCCAAAATTGGGGCAGCACCGGGGAGCTGTTTTTT.

This clonotype occurred many times. V gene TRBV13 combines with J gene TRBJ2-2; D is perhaps TRBD1 or TRBD2 (5 bases each). Germline CDR1 and CDR2: PRHDT and FYEKMQ (reference sequence). CDR3 length equals 16 residues. The ends were cut back, 5 bases at V and 3 bases at J, with 16 bases in the middle. DNA for the CDR3: TGTGCCAGCAGCGGGGGATCGGGGTTTGACACCGGGGAGCTGTTTTTT. It encodes CASSGGSGFDTGELFF.

The chain is built from TRBV2 and TRBJ1-2, with no clear D. V lost 5 bases, J lost 2 bases, and 9 bases lay in between. The CDR3 is 13 residues long. The germline V gene encodes CDR1 SNHLY and CDR2 FYNNEI. The CDR3 region has the DNA TGTGCCAGCAGTCAGTCACCCAACTATGGCTACACCTTC. Translating it yields CASSQSPNYGYTF.

The DNA of the CDR3 is TGTGCCAGCAGCTTAGGCCAGGAGCAGCCCCAGCATTTT. Translation gives CASSLGQEQPQHF. The chain combines TRBV7-6 with TRBJ1-5, with D unresolved. Germline V gene data show CDR1 as SGHVS and CDR2 as FNYEAQ. This CDR3 spans 13 amino acids. V shed 1 base and J shed 7 bases, with 8 bases lying between them.

V gene TRBV29-1 combines with J gene TRBJ1-1; no reliable D call. This CDR3 contains 13 residues. CDR1 SQVTM and CDR2 ANQGSEA come from the germline V gene. The ends were cut back, 3 bases at V and 0 bases at J, with 8 bases in the middle. For the CDR3, the DNA is TGCAGCGTTGAGCGGGAAATGAACACTGAAGCTTTCTTT. As protein: CSVEREMNTEAFF.

This clonotype was counted at least ten times. The chain joins TRBV12-3 or TRBV12-4 to TRBJ1-6; D gene ambiguous. CDR3 length equals 14 residues. Trimming took 3 bases from V and 7 from J, leaving 10 bases between them. The CDR3 nucleotides read TGTGCCAGCAGTTTCGGATTAACGAATTCACCCCTCCACTTT. It specifies CASSFGLTNSPLHF.

This clonotype has a count of ten or more. The chain joins TRBV20-1 to TRBJ2-7, with D hard to call. The ends were cut back, 2 bases at V and 2 bases at J, with 13 bases in the middle. The CDR3 has 14 amino acids. Looked up from germline, CDR1 is DFQATT and CDR2 is SNEGSKA (reference sequence). CDR3 in DNA: TGCAGTGCTAGACCTTGGACCGATACCTACGAGCAGTACTTC. Protein: CSARPWTDTYEQYF.

The rearrangement links TRBV27 to TRBJ2-7; 8 bases agree with TRBD2. The V segment lost 4 bases and the J segment 11 bases; nucleotides outside the gene matches: 13. The CDR3 totals 14 residues. The germline CDR1 and CDR2 sequences are MNHEY and SMNVEV (reference sequence). CDR3 amino acids: CASSSSTGREVEYF. The CDR3 DNA is TGTGCCAGCAGTTCCTCCACCGGGCGGGAGGTAGAGTACTTC.

This clonotype has at least ten counts. Relative to the germline gene, one junction end is altered; a read error may explain this. This rearrangement joins TRBV4-1 to TRBJ1-5; D unresolved. Germline V gene lookup returns CDR1 MGHRA and CDR2 YSYEKL. The CDR3 loop spans 13 amino acids. For the CDR3, the DNA is TGTGCCAGCAGCCAAGGCGGTGGGCAGCCCCAGCATTTT. Amino acid sequence: CASSQGGGQPQHF.

The V gene is TRBV27, the J gene TRBJ2-7, with a weak D call TRBD2 (5 bases). The germline V and J ends were trimmed by 7 bases and 3 bases, with 13 bases remaining between them. Germline V gene lookup returns CDR1 MNHEY and CDR2 SMNVEV (reference sequence). The CDR3 length is 13 residues. The CDR3 loop reads CASISGSSYEQYF. The DNA of the CDR3 is TGTGCCAGCATTTCGGGATCTAGCTACGAGCAGTACTTC.